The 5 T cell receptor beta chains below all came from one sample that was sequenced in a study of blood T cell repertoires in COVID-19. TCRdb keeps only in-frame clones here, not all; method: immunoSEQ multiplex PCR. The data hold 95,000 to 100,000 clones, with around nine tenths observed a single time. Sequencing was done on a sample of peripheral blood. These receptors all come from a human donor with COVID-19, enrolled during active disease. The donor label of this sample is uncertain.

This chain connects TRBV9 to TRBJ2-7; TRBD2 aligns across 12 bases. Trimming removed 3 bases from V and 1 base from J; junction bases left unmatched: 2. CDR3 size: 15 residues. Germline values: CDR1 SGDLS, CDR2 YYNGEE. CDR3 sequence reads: CASSALAGGSYEQYF. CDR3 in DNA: TGTGCCAGCAGCGCACTAGCGGGAGGTTCCTACGAGCAGTACTTC.

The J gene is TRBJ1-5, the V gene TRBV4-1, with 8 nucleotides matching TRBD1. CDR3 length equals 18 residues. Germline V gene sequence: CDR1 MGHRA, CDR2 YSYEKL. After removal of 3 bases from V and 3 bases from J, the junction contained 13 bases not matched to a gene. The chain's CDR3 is CASSQLRDRSFPNQPQHF. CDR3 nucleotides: TGCGCCAGCAGCCAGTTACGGGACAGGTCGTTTCCCAATCAGCCCCAGCATTTT.

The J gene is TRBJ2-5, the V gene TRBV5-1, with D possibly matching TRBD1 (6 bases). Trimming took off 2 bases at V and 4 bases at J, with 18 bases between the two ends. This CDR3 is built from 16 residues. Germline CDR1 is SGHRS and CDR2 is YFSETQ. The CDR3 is CASSLIQGVEGETQYF. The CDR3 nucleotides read TGCGCCAGCAGCTTAATACAGGGAGTAGAAGGAGAGACCCAGTACTTC.

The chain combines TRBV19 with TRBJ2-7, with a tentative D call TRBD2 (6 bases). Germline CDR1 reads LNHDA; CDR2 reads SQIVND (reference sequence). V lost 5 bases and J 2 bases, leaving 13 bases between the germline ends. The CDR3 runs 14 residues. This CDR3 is CASSLQGGPYEQYF. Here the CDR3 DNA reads TGTGCCAGTAGTCTCCAGGGAGGTCCCTACGAGCAGTACTTC.

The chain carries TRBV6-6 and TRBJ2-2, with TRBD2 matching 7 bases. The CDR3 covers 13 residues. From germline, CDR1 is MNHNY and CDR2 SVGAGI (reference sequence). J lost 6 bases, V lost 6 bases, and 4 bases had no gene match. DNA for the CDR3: TGTGCCAGCAGCCCAGCGGGGCCCGGGGAGCTGTTTTTT. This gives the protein CASSPAGPGELFF.